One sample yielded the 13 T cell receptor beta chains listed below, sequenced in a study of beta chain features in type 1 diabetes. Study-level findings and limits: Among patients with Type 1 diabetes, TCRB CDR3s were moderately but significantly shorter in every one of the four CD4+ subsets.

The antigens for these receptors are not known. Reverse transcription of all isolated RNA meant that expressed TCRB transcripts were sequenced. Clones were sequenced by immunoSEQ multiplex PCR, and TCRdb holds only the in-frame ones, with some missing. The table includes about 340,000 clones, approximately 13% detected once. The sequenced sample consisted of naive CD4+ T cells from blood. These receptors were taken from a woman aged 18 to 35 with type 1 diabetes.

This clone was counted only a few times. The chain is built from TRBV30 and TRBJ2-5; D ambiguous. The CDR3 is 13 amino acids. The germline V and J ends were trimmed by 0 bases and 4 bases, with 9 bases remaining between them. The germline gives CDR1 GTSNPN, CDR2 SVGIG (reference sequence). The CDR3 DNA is TGTGCCTGGAGTGTACACTGGAGAGAGACCCAGTACTTC. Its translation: CAWSVHWRETQYF. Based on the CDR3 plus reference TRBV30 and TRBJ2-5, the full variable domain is SQTIHQWPATLVQPVGSPLSLECTVEGTSNPNLYWYRQAAGRGLQLLFYSVGIGQISSEVPQNLSASRPQDRQFILSSKKLLLSDSGFYLCAWSVHWRETQYFGPGTRLLVL.

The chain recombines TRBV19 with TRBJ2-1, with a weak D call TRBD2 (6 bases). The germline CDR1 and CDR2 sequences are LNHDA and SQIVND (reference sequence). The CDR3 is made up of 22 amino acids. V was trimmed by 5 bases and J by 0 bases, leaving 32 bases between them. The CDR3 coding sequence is TGTGCCAGTAGTTGGTATAGTTGGGGGGAGCGCCCCTTTTTCAGCTCCTACAATGAGCAGTTCTTC. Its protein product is CASSWYSWGERPFFSSYNEQFF.

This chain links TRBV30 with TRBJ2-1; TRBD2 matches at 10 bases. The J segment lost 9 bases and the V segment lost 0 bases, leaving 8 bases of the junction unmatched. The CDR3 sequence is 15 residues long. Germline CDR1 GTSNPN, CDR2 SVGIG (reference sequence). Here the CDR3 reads CAWSVLLAGVSEQFF. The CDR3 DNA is TGTGCCTGGAGTGTACTCCTAGCGGGAGTTTCTGAGCAGTTCTTC.

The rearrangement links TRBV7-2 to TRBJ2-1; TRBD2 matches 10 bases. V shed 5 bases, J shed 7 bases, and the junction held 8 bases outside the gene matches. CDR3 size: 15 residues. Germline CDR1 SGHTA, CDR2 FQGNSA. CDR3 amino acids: CASSTASGSLNEQFF. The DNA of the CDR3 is TGTGCCAGCAGCACCGCTAGCGGGAGTTTGAATGAGCAGTTCTTC.

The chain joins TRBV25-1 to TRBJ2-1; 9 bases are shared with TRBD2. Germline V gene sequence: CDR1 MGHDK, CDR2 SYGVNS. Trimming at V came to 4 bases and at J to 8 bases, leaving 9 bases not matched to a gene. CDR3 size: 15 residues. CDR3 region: CASSALAGRGDEQFF. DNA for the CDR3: TGTGCCAGCAGTGCGCTAGCGGGGAGGGGTGATGAGCAGTTCTTC.

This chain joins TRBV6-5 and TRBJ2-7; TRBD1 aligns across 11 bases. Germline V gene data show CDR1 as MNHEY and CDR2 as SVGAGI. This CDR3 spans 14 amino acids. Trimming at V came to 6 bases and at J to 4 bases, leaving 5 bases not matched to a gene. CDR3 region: CASRGRDRGYEQYV. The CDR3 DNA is TGTGCCAGCAGGGGACGGGACAGGGGGTACGAGCAGTACGTC.

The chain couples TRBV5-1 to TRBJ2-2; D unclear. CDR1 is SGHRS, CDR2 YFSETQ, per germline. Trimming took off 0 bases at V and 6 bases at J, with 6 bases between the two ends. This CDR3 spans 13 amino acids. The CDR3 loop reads CASSLGQAGELFF. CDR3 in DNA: TGCGCCAGCAGCTTGGGGCAGGCCGGGGAGCTGTTTTTT.

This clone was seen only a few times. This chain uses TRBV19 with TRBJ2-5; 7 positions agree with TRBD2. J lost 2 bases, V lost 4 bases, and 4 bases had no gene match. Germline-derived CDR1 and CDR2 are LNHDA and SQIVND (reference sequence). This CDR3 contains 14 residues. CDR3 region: CASSNPSGQETQYF. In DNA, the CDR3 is TGTGCCAGTAGTAACCCTAGCGGTCAAGAGACCCAGTACTTC.

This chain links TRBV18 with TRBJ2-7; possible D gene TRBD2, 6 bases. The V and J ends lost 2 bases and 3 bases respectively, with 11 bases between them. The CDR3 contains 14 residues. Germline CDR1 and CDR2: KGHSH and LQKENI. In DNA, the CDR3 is TGTGCCAGCTCACCAGGGGGACTCCTCTACGAGCAGTACTTC. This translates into CASSPGGLLYEQYF. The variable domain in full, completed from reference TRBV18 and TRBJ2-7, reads NAGVMQNPRHLVRRRGQEARLRCSPMKGHSHVYWYRQLPEEGLKFMVYLQKENIIDESGMPKERFSAEFPKEGPSILRIQQVVRGDSAAYFCASSPGGLLYEQYFGPGTRLTVT.

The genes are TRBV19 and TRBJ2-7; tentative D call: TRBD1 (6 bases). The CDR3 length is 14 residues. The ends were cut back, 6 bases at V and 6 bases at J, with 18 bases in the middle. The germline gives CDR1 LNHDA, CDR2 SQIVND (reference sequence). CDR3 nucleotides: TGTGCCAGTAGAGGTGCCACAGGGTCGTGCGAGCAGTACGTC. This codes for CASRGATGSCEQYV.

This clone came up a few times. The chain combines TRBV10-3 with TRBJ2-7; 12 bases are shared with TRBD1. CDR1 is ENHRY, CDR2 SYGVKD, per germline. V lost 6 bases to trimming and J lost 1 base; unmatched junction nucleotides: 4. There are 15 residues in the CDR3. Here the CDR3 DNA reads TGTGCCATCAGGGAGGGACAGGGGGCTTCCTACGAGCAGTACTTC. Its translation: CAIREGQGASYEQYF.

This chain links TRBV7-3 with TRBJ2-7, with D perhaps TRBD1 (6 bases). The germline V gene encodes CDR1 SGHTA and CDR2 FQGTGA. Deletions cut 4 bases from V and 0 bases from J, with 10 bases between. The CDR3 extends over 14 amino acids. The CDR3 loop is CASSSTGNSYEQYF. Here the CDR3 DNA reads TGTGCCAGCAGCTCCACAGGGAACTCCTACGAGCAGTACTTC.

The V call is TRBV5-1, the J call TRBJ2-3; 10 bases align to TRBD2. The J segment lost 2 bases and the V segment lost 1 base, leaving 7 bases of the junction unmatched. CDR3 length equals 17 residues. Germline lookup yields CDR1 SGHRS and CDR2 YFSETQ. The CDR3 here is CASSLPTLAGPTDTQYF. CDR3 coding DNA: TGCGCCAGCAGCTTGCCAACACTAGCGGGACCCACAGATACGCAGTATTTT.